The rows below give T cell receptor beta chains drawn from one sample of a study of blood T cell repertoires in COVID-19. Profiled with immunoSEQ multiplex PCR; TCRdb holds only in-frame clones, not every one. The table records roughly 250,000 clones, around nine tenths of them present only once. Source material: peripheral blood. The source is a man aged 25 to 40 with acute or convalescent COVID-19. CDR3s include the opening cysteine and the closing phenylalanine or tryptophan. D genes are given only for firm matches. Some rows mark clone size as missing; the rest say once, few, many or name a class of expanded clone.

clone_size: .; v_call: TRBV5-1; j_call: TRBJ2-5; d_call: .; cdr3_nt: TGCGCCAGCAGCTTGGAAGCGGGCTGGGAGACCCAGTACTTC; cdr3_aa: CASSLEAGWETQYF
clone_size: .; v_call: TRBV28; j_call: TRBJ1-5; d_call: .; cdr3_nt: TGTGCCAGCGACACAAATGGGAGCAATCAGCCCCAGCATTTT; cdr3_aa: CASDTNGSNQPQHF
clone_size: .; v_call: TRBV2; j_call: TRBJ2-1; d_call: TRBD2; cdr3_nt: TGTGCCAGCAGTGAACCCGGACTAGCGGGGGGCTCCTACAATGAGCAGTTCTTC; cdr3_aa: CASSEPGLAGGSYNEQFF
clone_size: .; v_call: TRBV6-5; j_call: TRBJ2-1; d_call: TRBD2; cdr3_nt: TGTGCCAGCAGTTCCCGGGGGACTAGCGGACTTAATGAGCAGTTCTTC; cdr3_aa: CASSSRGTSGLNEQFF
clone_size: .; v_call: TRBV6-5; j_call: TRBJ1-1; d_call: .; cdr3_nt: TGTGCCACCTCGCACAGATTGAACACTGAAGCTTTCTTT; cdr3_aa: CATSHRLNTEAFF
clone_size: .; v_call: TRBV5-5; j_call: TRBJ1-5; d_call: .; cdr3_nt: TGTGCCAGCAGCTTTGACAGTCTGGGGTGGCCCCAGCATTTT; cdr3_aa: CASSFDSLGWPQHF
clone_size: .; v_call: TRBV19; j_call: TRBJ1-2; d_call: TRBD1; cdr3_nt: TGTGCCAGCTTACAGGGGGTAGGACGTAGAAACTATGGCTACACCTTC; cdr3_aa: CASLQGVGRRNYGYTF
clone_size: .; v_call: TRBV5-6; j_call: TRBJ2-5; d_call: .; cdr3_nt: TGTGCCAGCAGCCATAACCCACAGGGAAAAGAGACCCAGTACTTC; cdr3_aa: CASSHNPQGKETQYF
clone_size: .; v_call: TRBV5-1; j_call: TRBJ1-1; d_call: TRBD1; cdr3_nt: TGCGCCAGCAGCCTCATAAAGACAGGGGGGAACACTGAAGCTTTCTTT; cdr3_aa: CASSLIKTGGNTEAFF
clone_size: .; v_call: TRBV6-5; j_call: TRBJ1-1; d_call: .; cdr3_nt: TGTGCCAGCAGAAAGGGGATGAACACTGAAGCTTTCTTT; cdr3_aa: CASRKGMNTEAFF
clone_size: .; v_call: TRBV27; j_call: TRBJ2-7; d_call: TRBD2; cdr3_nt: TGTGCCAGCAGTTATAGCGGGGGGCCCACCTACGAGCAGTACTTC; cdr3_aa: CASSYSGGPTYEQYF
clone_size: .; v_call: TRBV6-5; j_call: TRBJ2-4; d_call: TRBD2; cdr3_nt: TGTGCCAGCAGTTACCGACTAGCGGGGGTAAACATTCAGTACTTC; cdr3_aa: CASSYRLAGVNIQYF
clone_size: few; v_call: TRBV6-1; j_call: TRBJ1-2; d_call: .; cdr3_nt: TGTGCCAGCAGTGAATGGTCAGGGCGCCTCTATGGCTACACCTTC; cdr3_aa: CASSEWSGRLYGYTF
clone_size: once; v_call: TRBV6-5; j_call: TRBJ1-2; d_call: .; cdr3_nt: TGTGCCAGCAACCCGGGGGGCGCCTACACCTTC; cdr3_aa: CASNPGGAYTF
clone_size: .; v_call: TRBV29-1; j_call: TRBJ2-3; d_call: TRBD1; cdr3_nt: TGCAGCGTTGACAGGGGGAGTGGGACAGATACGCAGTATTTT; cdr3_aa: CSVDRGSGTDTQYF
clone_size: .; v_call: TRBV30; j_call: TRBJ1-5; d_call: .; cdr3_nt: TGTGCCTGGGCCTCGGGGGGGAAGCCCCAGCATTTT; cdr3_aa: CAWASGGKPQHF
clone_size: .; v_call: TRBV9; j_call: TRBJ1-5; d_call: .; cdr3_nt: TGTGCCAGCAGCGTAGTAGTAGATAGCAATCAGCCCCAGCATTTT; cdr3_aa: CASSVVVDSNQPQHF
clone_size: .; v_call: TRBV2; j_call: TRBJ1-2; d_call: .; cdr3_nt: TGTGCCAGCAGTGATCTAGGTTCTTGGGGCTACACCTTC; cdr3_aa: CASSDLGSWGYTF
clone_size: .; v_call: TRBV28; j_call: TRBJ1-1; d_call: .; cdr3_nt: TGTGCCAGCAGTTTTAGCGACCTTGAAGCTTTCTTT; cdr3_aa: CASSFSDLEAFF
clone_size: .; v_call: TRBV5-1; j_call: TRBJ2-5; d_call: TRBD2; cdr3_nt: TGCGCCAGCAGCTTAACACTAGCGGGACAAGAGACCCAGTACTTC; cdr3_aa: CASSLTLAGQETQYF
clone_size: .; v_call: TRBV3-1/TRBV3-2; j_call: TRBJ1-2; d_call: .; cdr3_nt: TGTGCCAGCAGCCAAGTGTCGTTGGGCAGAGCTAACTATGGCTACACCTTC; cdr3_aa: CASSQVSLGRANYGYTF
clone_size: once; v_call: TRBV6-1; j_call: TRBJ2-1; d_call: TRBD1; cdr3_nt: TGTGCCAGCAGTGAACATATAGGGACAGGGACGATAACCAATGAGCAGTTCTTC; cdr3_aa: CASSEHIGTGTITNEQFF
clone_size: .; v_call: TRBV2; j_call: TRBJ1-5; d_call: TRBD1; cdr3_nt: TGTGCCAGCAGTGTTCGCAGGGGGGAAAACTCGTTAGTTCAGCCCCAGCATTTT; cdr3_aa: CASSVRRGENSLVQPQHF
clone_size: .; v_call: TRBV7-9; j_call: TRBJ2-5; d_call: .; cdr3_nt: TGTGCCAGCACACGCCGGCAAGAGACCCAGTACTTC; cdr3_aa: CASTRRQETQYF
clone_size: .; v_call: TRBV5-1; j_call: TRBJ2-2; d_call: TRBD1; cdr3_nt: TGCGCCAGCAGCGGACAGGGGGCTAACACCGGGGAGCTGTTTTTT; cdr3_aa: CASSGQGANTGELFF
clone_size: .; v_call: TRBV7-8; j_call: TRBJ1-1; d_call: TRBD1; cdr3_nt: TGTGCCAGCAGCTTAGACGGACAGGGATCAACTGAAGCTTTCTTT; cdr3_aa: CASSLDGQGSTEAFF
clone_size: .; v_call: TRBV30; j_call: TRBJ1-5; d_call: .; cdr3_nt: TGTGCCTGGAGTGTCGGGGGGATCAATCAGCCCCAGCATTTT; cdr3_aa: CAWSVGGINQPQHF